This is a list of T cell receptor beta chains from one sample in a study of technical replicates of blood from a handful of donors. TCRdb's copy holds only in-frame clones and misses some; the assay was immunoSEQ multiplex PCR. The table has about 58,000 clones, 91% seen once. Sample: PBMCs. The receptor set was obtained from a human donor in good health. Some clones in this sample may be carry-over from other donors' samples. Both conserved end residues are part of each CDR3. D genes are given only for firm matches. Only part of the rows carry a size: once, few, many, or a class if the clone is expanded.

d_gene: NA
j_gene: TRBJ2-5
abundance: NA
v_gene: TRBV15
CDR3nt: TGTGCCACCAGCAGAGACCAAGGACATCTAGAGACCCAGTACTTC
CDR3aa: CATSRDQGHLETQYF

d_gene: TRBD2
j_gene: TRBJ2-1
abundance: few
v_gene: TRBV4-2
CDR3nt: TGTGCCAGCAGCCAAGAACCCGCGGGGGGGTACAATGAGCAGTTCTTC
CDR3aa: CASSQEPAGGYNEQFF

d_gene: NA
j_gene: TRBJ2-7
abundance: NA
v_gene: TRBV7-2
CDR3nt: TGTGCCAGCGGGGTCAGGGACGAGCAGTACTTC
CDR3aa: CASGVRDEQYF

d_gene: TRBD2
j_gene: TRBJ2-2
abundance: NA
v_gene: TRBV9
CDR3nt: TGTGCCAGCAGCGTACGTACGGGAGGGAACACCGGGGAGCTGTTTTTT
CDR3aa: CASSVRTGGNTGELFF

d_gene: TRBD2
j_gene: TRBJ2-5
abundance: NA
v_gene: TRBV19
CDR3nt: TGTGCCAGTGGGAGAGGGAAATGGCTAGCGGGCGGGGAGACCCAGTACTTC
CDR3aa: CASGRGKWLAGGETQYF

d_gene: NA
j_gene: TRBJ1-6
abundance: NA
v_gene: TRBV5-1
CDR3nt: TGCGCCAGCAGCTTGGCGGGGTTCGGGAATTCACCCCTCCACTTT
CDR3aa: CASSLAGFGNSPLHF

d_gene: NA
j_gene: TRBJ2-5
abundance: NA
v_gene: TRBV29-1
CDR3nt: TGCAGCGTCCTCCTGTGGCAGGGTGAAGAGACCCAGTACTTC
CDR3aa: CSVLLWQGEETQYF

d_gene: TRBD2
j_gene: TRBJ2-3
abundance: once
v_gene: TRBV5-1
CDR3nt: TGCGCCAGCAGCTTGGCCCCTCGACTAGCGGAGAGCACAGATACGCAGTATTTT
CDR3aa: CASSLAPRLAESTDTQYF

d_gene: NA
j_gene: TRBJ1-1
abundance: NA
v_gene: TRBV5-1
CDR3nt: TGCGCCAGCAGCTTTGGGGGGGAATCGTACACTGAAGCTTTCTTT
CDR3aa: CASSFGGESYTEAFF

d_gene: NA
j_gene: TRBJ2-3
abundance: NA
v_gene: TRBV5-1
CDR3nt: TGCGCCAGCAGCTTGGAAGCTGGCACAGATACGCAGTATTTT
CDR3aa: CASSLEAGTDTQYF

d_gene: NA
j_gene: TRBJ1-4
abundance: NA
v_gene: TRBV5-6
CDR3nt: TGTGCCAGCAGCTTGTTATCCGGGTTTAATGAAAAACTGTTTTTT
CDR3aa: CASSLLSGFNEKLFF

d_gene: NA
j_gene: TRBJ1-1
abundance: NA
v_gene: TRBV7-3
CDR3nt: TGTGCCAGCAGCTTAAATGAGTTTTTCCGGGACAACGAGAACACTGAAGCTTTCTTT
CDR3aa: CASSLNEFFRDNENTEAFF

d_gene: TRBD1
j_gene: TRBJ2-6
abundance: NA
v_gene: TRBV5-1
CDR3nt: TGCGCCAGCAGCTTGACAGGGGCCGGCGAGGTCCTGACTTTC
CDR3aa: CASSLTGAGEVLTF

d_gene: NA
j_gene: TRBJ2-1
abundance: NA
v_gene: TRBV21-1
CDR3nt: TGTGCCAGCAGCAAAGGGCGGGACAGGGGTGAGCAGTTCTTC
CDR3aa: CASSKGRDRGEQFF

d_gene: NA
j_gene: TRBJ2-2
abundance: NA
v_gene: TRBV4-2
CDR3nt: TGTGCCAGCAGCCCTGGGGCCGGCCAAGGAAACACCGGGGAGCTGTTTTTT
CDR3aa: CASSPGAGQGNTGELFF

d_gene: TRBD2
j_gene: TRBJ2-1
abundance: once
v_gene: TRBV10-3
CDR3nt: TGTGCCATCAGGGGGACTAACGACAATGAGCAGTTCTTC
CDR3aa: CAIRGTNDNEQFF

d_gene: TRBD2
j_gene: TRBJ2-1
abundance: NA
v_gene: TRBV5-5
CDR3nt: TGTGCCAGCAGCTTTCTTCGAAGCGGGGGCTCCTACAATGAGCAGTTCTTC
CDR3aa: CASSFLRSGGSYNEQFF

d_gene: TRBD1
j_gene: TRBJ1-1
abundance: NA
v_gene: TRBV9
CDR3nt: TGTGCCAGCAGTAAGGAGACAGGGATTAGCACTGAAGCTTTCTTT
CDR3aa: CASSKETGISTEAFF

d_gene: NA
j_gene: TRBJ2-2
abundance: NA
v_gene: TRBV7-2
CDR3nt: TGTGCCAGCAGCTTATCTCTCGGCAGGGCAGAGCTGTTTTTT
CDR3aa: CASSLSLGRAELFF

d_gene: NA
j_gene: TRBJ2-7
abundance: NA
v_gene: TRBV21-1
CDR3nt: TGTGCCACCCTGAAAACAGGGTCCTACGAGCAGTACTTC
CDR3aa: CATLKTGSYEQYF

d_gene: TRBD2
j_gene: TRBJ2-5
abundance: NA
v_gene: TRBV4-2
CDR3nt: TGTGCCAGCAGCCAAATAACTAGCGGGGGAGGGGAGACCCAGTACTTC
CDR3aa: CASSQITSGGGETQYF

d_gene: TRBD1
j_gene: TRBJ2-3
abundance: few
v_gene: TRBV6-4
CDR3nt: TGTGCCAGCAGTGAGGCGGGACAGGGTGCAGATACGCAGTATTTT
CDR3aa: CASSEAGQGADTQYF

d_gene: NA
j_gene: TRBJ2-5
abundance: NA
v_gene: TRBV6-1
CDR3nt: TGTGCCAGCAGTCCTCAGGGCCAAGAGACCCAGTACTTC
CDR3aa: CASSPQGQETQYF

d_gene: NA
j_gene: TRBJ1-1
abundance: once
v_gene: TRBV11-1
CDR3nt: TGTGCCAGCAGCTTAACAGGTCCTGAAGCTTTCTTT
CDR3aa: CASSLTGPEAFF

d_gene: TRBD1
j_gene: TRBJ1-2
abundance: NA
v_gene: TRBV5-6
CDR3nt: TGTGCCAGCAGCTTGGTGGAGGGGGCGAGAAAAAATGGCTACACCTTC
CDR3aa: CASSLVEGARKNGYTF

d_gene: NA
j_gene: TRBJ1-4
abundance: NA
v_gene: TRBV11-2
CDR3nt: TGTGCCAGCAGCTTAGATCCAGGGAATCGCGAAAAACTGTTTTTT
CDR3aa: CASSLDPGNREKLFF

d_gene: NA
j_gene: TRBJ1-3
abundance: NA
v_gene: TRBV6-5
CDR3nt: TGTGCCAGCAGTTCCACAGGGATTTCTGGAAACACCATATATTTT
CDR3aa: CASSSTGISGNTIYF

d_gene: TRBD2
j_gene: TRBJ2-1
abundance: NA
v_gene: TRBV4-3
CDR3nt: TGCGCCAGCAGCCAAGGTCCTAGCGGGAGAGTTGATGAGCAGTTCTTC
CDR3aa: CASSQGPSGRVDEQFF

d_gene: TRBD1
j_gene: TRBJ2-7
abundance: once
v_gene: TRBV6-1
CDR3nt: TGTGCCAGCAGTGAAGCCGGGACAGGGAAATACGAGCAGTACTTC
CDR3aa: CASSEAGTGKYEQYF

d_gene: TRBD2
j_gene: TRBJ2-3
abundance: NA
v_gene: TRBV11-2
CDR3nt: TGTGCCAGCAGCTTGACTAGCGGGGGGTACCGGCACACAGATACGCAGTATTTT
CDR3aa: CASSLTSGGYRHTDTQYF

d_gene: NA
j_gene: TRBJ1-1
abundance: NA
v_gene: TRBV5-1
CDR3nt: TGCGCCAGCAGCTTCCAGGACAGCTACACTGAAGCTTTCTTT
CDR3aa: CASSFQDSYTEAFF

d_gene: NA
j_gene: TRBJ2-7
abundance: NA
v_gene: TRBV27
CDR3nt: TGTGCCAGCAGTTTTGGGCTTCTCTACGAGCAGTACTTC
CDR3aa: CASSFGLLYEQYF

d_gene: NA
j_gene: TRBJ1-5
abundance: NA
v_gene: TRBV27
CDR3nt: TGTGCCAGCAGCGTGGCAGGGGGCAATCAGCCCCAGCATTTT
CDR3aa: CASSVAGGNQPQHF

d_gene: NA
j_gene: TRBJ1-5
abundance: NA
v_gene: TRBV4-3
CDR3nt: TGCGCCAGCAGCCAAGACGGTGGGCGTGGCAATCAGCCCCAGCATTTT
CDR3aa: CASSQDGGRGNQPQHF

d_gene: NA
j_gene: TRBJ2-1
abundance: NA
v_gene: TRBV5-4
CDR3nt: TGTGCCAGCAGCTTGGTATCTAGAGGGTACAATGAGCAGTTCTTC
CDR3aa: CASSLVSRGYNEQFF

d_gene: TRBD1
j_gene: TRBJ2-5
abundance: once
v_gene: TRBV5-4
CDR3nt: TGTGCCAGCAGCTCGGGGACAGGGGGCGTCCAAGAGACCCAGTACTTC
CDR3aa: CASSSGTGGVQETQYF

d_gene: NA
j_gene: TRBJ1-2
abundance: NA
v_gene: TRBV18
CDR3nt: TGTGCCAGCTCACCACCAAACCCACAGGATTTCTATGGCTACACCTTC
CDR3aa: CASSPPNPQDFYGYTF

d_gene: NA
j_gene: TRBJ2-3
abundance: NA
v_gene: TRBV4-3
CDR3nt: TGCGCCAGCAGCCAAGCTTTGGACTCTCTCACACGGGATTTT
CDR3aa: CASSQALDSLTRDF

d_gene: NA
j_gene: TRBJ2-7
abundance: once
v_gene: TRBV6-5
CDR3nt: TGTGCCAGCAGTTACTCGAGCGGGTCCTACGAGCAGTACTTC
CDR3aa: CASSYSSGSYEQYF

d_gene: NA
j_gene: TRBJ2-7
abundance: NA
v_gene: TRBV14
CDR3nt: TGTGCCAGCAGCCAAGAGGGTCCGGGCTACGAGCAGTACTTC
CDR3aa: CASSQEGPGYEQYF

d_gene: TRBD2
j_gene: TRBJ2-7
abundance: NA
v_gene: TRBV15
CDR3nt: TGTGCCACCAGCAGAGAGGCTAGCGGGGGCTACGAGCAGTACTTC
CDR3aa: CATSREASGGYEQYF

d_gene: NA
j_gene: TRBJ2-1
abundance: NA
v_gene: TRBV5-1
CDR3nt: TGCGCCAGCAGCTTTGGCCGAGACTACTACAATGAGCAGTTCTTC
CDR3aa: CASSFGRDYYNEQFF

d_gene: NA
j_gene: TRBJ1-5
abundance: NA
v_gene: TRBV9
CDR3nt: TGTGCCAGCAGCACCAGCGGCGGCAATCAGCCCCAGCATTTT
CDR3aa: CASSTSGGNQPQHF

d_gene: NA
j_gene: TRBJ2-2
abundance: once
v_gene: TRBV4-1
CDR3nt: TGCGCCAGCAGCCAAGATCCTATGGCAGGCACGAACACCGGGGAGCTGTTTTTT
CDR3aa: CASSQDPMAGTNTGELFF

d_gene: TRBD1
j_gene: TRBJ2-5
abundance: once
v_gene: TRBV19
CDR3nt: TGTGCCAGTAGTGCCACAGGGGGGAGCCAAGAGACCCAGTACTTC
CDR3aa: CASSATGGSQETQYF

d_gene: TRBD2
j_gene: TRBJ2-3
abundance: NA
v_gene: TRBV4-2
CDR3nt: TGTGCCAGCAGCTTGGACGGCGGGAGGGGCACAGATACGCAGTATTTT
CDR3aa: CASSLDGGRGTDTQYF

d_gene: NA
j_gene: TRBJ2-4
abundance: NA
v_gene: TRBV19
CDR3nt: TGTGCCAGTAGTATTCAGGTGCTGGTGCCCAAAAACATTCAGTACTTC
CDR3aa: CASSIQVLVPKNIQYF

d_gene: NA
j_gene: TRBJ2-1
abundance: NA
v_gene: TRBV6-5
CDR3nt: TGTGCCAGCAGTTACCCCCCCTTTTGGTTCTTC
CDR3aa: CASSYPPFWFF

d_gene: NA
j_gene: TRBJ1-1
abundance: NA
v_gene: TRBV7-9
CDR3nt: TGTGCCAGCAGCTTAGTAACAGGCTCTGAAGCTTTCTTT
CDR3aa: CASSLVTGSEAFF

d_gene: TRBD1
j_gene: TRBJ2-7
abundance: NA
v_gene: TRBV29-1
CDR3nt: TGCAGCGCTCTGACAGGGATCAGTTACGAGCAGTACTTC
CDR3aa: CSALTGISYEQYF

d_gene: NA
j_gene: TRBJ2-3
abundance: NA
v_gene: TRBV4-2
CDR3nt: TGTGCCAGCGGGCAGAACACAGATACGCAGTATTTT
CDR3aa: CASGQNTDTQYF

d_gene: NA
j_gene: TRBJ2-3
abundance: NA
v_gene: TRBV5-1
CDR3nt: TGCGCCAGCAGCCCCCAGGGGACAGATACGCAGTATTTT
CDR3aa: CASSPQGTDTQYF

d_gene: NA
j_gene: TRBJ1-6
abundance: NA
v_gene: TRBV4-3
CDR3nt: TGCGCCAGCAGCCGGGACCGGGGGAATAATTCACCCCTCCACTTT
CDR3aa: CASSRDRGNNSPLHF

d_gene: NA
j_gene: TRBJ2-7
abundance: few
v_gene: TRBV21-1
CDR3nt: TGTCGAGGCAGGGGGCAGTGGGAGCAGTACTTC
CDR3aa: CRGRGQWEQYF

d_gene: NA
j_gene: TRBJ2-7
abundance: NA
v_gene: TRBV5-1
CDR3nt: TGCGCCAGCAGCTTATTGGCGGGGCCAACCTACGAGCAGTACTTC
CDR3aa: CASSLLAGPTYEQYF

d_gene: TRBD2
j_gene: TRBJ2-3
abundance: NA
v_gene: TRBV10-2
CDR3nt: TGCGCCAGCAGGGCTAGCGGGAGCTCAGATACGCAGTATTTT
CDR3aa: CASRASGSSDTQYF

d_gene: TRBD1
j_gene: TRBJ1-2
abundance: NA
v_gene: TRBV7-2
CDR3nt: TGTGCCAGCAGCCCGCAGGGGGCAGAAGGCTACACCTTC
CDR3aa: CASSPQGAEGYTF